The 14 T cell receptor beta chains given below trace back to one sample, sequenced in a study of lung T cells in sarcoidosis with Löfgren's syndrome. TCRdb redid the calling of the reads with MiXCR, one entry per CDR3 protein. The repertoire has fewer than 80,000 distinct CDR3 sequences, less than 25% of them found once; the top ten carry about 2.3%. Sequenced: CD4+ T cells from PBMCs. Receptor source: a human donor with sarcoidosis (Löfgren's syndrome or another form), or a control subject (not recorded which).

Worth noting for this clonotype: A much larger clonotype is one base distant, so this may be a read error. This chain links TRBV15 with TRBJ1-2; D not resolved. Trimming left V 11 bases short and J 5 bases short, with 18 bases between. Germline CDR1 reads LNHNV; CDR2 reads YYDKDF (reference sequence). The CDR3 has 13 amino acids. The CDR3 region has the DNA TGTGCCGCCTCCCTATTATCCGGGTATGGCTACACCTTC. This codes for CAASLLSGYGYTF.

As to this clonotype: With a much larger clone just one base away, this may be a read error. The chain uses TRBV7-6 and TRBJ1-3; the D is unclear. CDR3 length: 15 amino acids. CDR1 and CDR2 from the germline V gene are SGHVS and FNYEAQ. The DNA for the CDR3 is TGTGCCAGCAGCTCCGACATTAGCTCTGGAAGCACCATATATTTT. Residues: CASSSDISSGSTIYF.

This clonotype was observed a handful of times. The chain has TRBV20-1 and TRBJ1-1, with 7 bases that match TRBD1. The germline gives CDR1 DFQATT, CDR2 SNEGSKA (reference sequence). After removal of 5 bases from V and 2 bases from J, the junction contained 5 bases not matched to a gene. This CDR3 is built from 13 residues. CDR3 DNA: TGCAGTGCTGTTAACAGGGGAAACACTGAAGCTTTCTTT. Amino acids: CSAVNRGNTEAFF.

V gene TRBV5-4 combines with J gene TRBJ2-1; D might be TRBD1 or TRBD2, each matching 5 bases. The V gene lost 5 bases and the J gene lost 10 bases, with 16 bases spanning the gap. Germline-derived CDR1 and CDR2 are SGHNT and YYREEE (reference sequence). CDR3 length equals 13 residues. CDR3 amino acids: CASSPATRDEQFF. In nucleotides, the CDR3 is TGTGCCAGCAGTCCCGCTACTAGGGACGAGCAGTTCTTC.

This clonotype was detected only a few times. The chain carries TRBV19 and TRBJ2-7; D unclear. The CDR3 covers 15 residues. Germline values: CDR1 LNHDA, CDR2 SQIVND (reference sequence). The ends were cut back, 7 bases at V and 0 bases at J, with 16 bases in the middle. The CDR3 DNA reads TGTGCCAGTACCCAGGACGGGTTACACTCCTACGAGCAGTACTTC. As protein: CASTQDGLHSYEQYF.

Concerning this clonotype: This may be a read error, as it is one base from a much larger clone. The chain combines TRBV24-1 with TRBJ2-1; 7 nucleotides match TRBD1. The CDR3 has 15 residues. Germline CDR1 is KGHDR and CDR2 is SFDVKD. The junction had 7 bases not matched to a gene; V was cut back by 3 bases and J by 6 bases. The CDR3: CATSDDRVDSNEQFF. CDR3 DNA: TGTGCCACCAGTGATGACAGGGTTGATAGCAATGAGCAGTTCTTC.

This clonotype was counted a few times. The chain couples TRBV12-3 or TRBV12-4 to TRBJ2-1, with 11 nucleotides matching TRBD2. This CDR3 comprises 15 residues. The J segment lost 8 bases and the V segment lost 1 base, leaving 4 bases of the junction unmatched. The CDR3 here is CASSLGLAGTDEQFF. The CDR3 nucleotides read TGTGCCAGCAGTTTAGGACTAGCGGGAACCGATGAGCAGTTCTTC.

The chain carries TRBV5-4 and TRBJ1-6, with a possible D match to TRBD1 (6 bases). V was pared by 0 bases and J by 9 bases, with 13 bases between. The CDR3 totals 15 residues. The V gene's germline CDR1 is SGHNT and CDR2 YYREEE (reference sequence). The CDR3 region has the DNA TGTGCCAGCAGCTTGGCCGATGGGGGCGGTTCACCCCTCCACTTT. It translates to CASSLADGGGSPLHF.

This clonotype was seen many times. This chain uses TRBV6-1 with TRBJ1-1; D not resolved. V was trimmed by 3 bases and J by 1 base, leaving 0 bases between them. Germline-derived CDR1 and CDR2 are MNHNS and SASEGT. The CDR3 sequence is 11 residues long. Written as DNA, the CDR3 is TGTGCCAGCAGTGAGAACACTGAAGCTTTCTTT. This sequence encodes CASSENTEAFF.

The V and J genes are TRBV5-5 and TRBJ1-4, with D unresolved. Trimming pared 7 bases from V and 0 bases from J, leaving 10 bases between. The CDR3 has 14 amino acids. Germline V gives CDR1 SGHKS, CDR2 YYEKEE (reference sequence). This chain's CDR3 is CASVADPTNEKLFF. The CDR3 DNA sequence: TGTGCCAGCGTGGCAGATCCAACTAATGAAAAACTGTTTTTT.

The CDR3 DNA follows: TGTGCCAGCAGCCAAGACCAGGGCGACCTTAACTATGGCTACACCTTC. Translated, it gives CASSQDQGDLNYGYTF. V gene TRBV28 combines with J gene TRBJ1-2; maybe TRBD1 (5 bases). V was shortened by 6 bases and J by 1 base, with 18 bases between the two germline ends. The CDR3 totals 16 residues. Germline CDR1 MDHEN, CDR2 SYDVKM.

This rearrangement joins TRBV18 to TRBJ2-7; 8 bases map to TRBD2. The CDR3 length is 18 residues. Germline trimming cut 2 bases from V and 2 bases from J; bases unmatched to any gene: 14. In germline, CDR1 is KGHSH, CDR2 LQKENI. The CDR3 DNA is TGTGCCAGCTCACCAATCGCCGGAACCGGGACTAGACCCTACGAGCAGTACTTC. Protein: CASSPIAGTGTRPYEQYF.

The sample holds many counts of this clonotype. The V and J genes are TRBV25-1 and TRBJ1-1; possibly TRBD1 for D (6 bases). The length of the CDR3 is 15 residues. Germline loops: CDR1 MGHDK, CDR2 SYGVNS. V gave up 5 bases and J gave up 4 bases, with 17 bases separating them. CDR3 loop: CASSPRGALPTEAFF. Written as DNA, the CDR3 is TGTGCCAGCAGTCCTAGGGGGGCCCTCCCCACTGAAGCTTTCTTT. The variable domain in full, with the rest retrieved from reference TRBV25-1 and TRBJ1-1, is EADIYQTPRYLVIGTGKKITLECSQTMGHDKMYWYQQDPGMELHLIHYSYGVNSTEKGDLSSESTVSRIRTEHFPLTLESARPSHTSQYLCASSPRGALPTEAFFGQGTRLTVV.

The chain uses TRBV20-1 and TRBJ2-7; D not resolved. The germline gives CDR1 DFQATT, CDR2 SNEGSKA (reference sequence). The CDR3 runs 13 residues. V was clipped by 3 bases and J by 0 bases, with 9 bases between them. CDR3 sequence: CSARSDSSYEQYF. In nucleotides, the CDR3 is TGCAGTGCTAGGAGCGATAGCTCCTACGAGCAGTACTTC.